This T cell receptor (beta chain) derives from a study of blood T cell repertoires in COVID-19. The method was immunoSEQ multiplex PCR; TCRdb's version includes in-frame clones alone and lacks a portion of them. This sample has a few hundred thousand clones, with roughly 90% found just once. Trimming shortened V by 0 bases and J by 4 bases, and 8 bases separated the two germline ends. CDR1 is SGHDT, CDR2 YYEEEE, per germline. The CDR3 length is 14 residues. The V gene is TRBV5-6, the J gene TRBJ2-1, with D uncertain. The sequence was collected from a man aged 35-49 years with active or convalescent COVID-19. The sample was peripheral blood. The CDR3 bases are TGTGCCAGCAGCTTGGAAACTTATTACAATGAGCAGTTCTTC. Protein: CASSLETYYNEQFF.